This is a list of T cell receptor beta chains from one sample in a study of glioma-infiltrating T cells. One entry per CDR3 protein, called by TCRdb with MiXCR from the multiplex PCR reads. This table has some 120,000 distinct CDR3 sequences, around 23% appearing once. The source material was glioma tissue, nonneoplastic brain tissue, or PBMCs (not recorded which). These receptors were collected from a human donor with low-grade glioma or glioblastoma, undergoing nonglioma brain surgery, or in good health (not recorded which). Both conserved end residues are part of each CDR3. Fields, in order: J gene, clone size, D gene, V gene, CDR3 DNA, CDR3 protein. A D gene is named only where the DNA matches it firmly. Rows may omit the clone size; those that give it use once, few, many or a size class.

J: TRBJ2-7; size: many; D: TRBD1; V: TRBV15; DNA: TGTGCCACCAGTCGGGACAGGGGGACAAGCGAGCAGTACTTC; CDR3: CATSRDRGTSEQYF
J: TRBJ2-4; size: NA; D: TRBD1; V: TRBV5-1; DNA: TGCGCCAGCAGCTTGCTCTCGGGACAGGCCATTCAGTACTTC; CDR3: CASSLLSGQAIQYF
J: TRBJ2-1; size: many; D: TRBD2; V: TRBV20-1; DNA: TGCAGTGCTGTAATGACTAGCGACGACTACAATGAGCAGTTCTTC; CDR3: CSAVMTSDDYNEQFF
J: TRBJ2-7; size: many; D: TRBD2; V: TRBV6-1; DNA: TGTGCCAGCAGTGGTACTAGCGGGAGATTAAACGAGCAGTACTTC; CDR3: CASSGTSGRLNEQYF
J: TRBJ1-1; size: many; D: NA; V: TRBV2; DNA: TGTGCCAGCTTAGAGGCGAACACTGAAGCTTTCTTT; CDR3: CASLEANTEAFF
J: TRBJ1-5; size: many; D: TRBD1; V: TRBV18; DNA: TGTGCCAGCTCATGGACAGGGACTAGCAATCAGCCCCAGCATTTT; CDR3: CASSWTGTSNQPQHF
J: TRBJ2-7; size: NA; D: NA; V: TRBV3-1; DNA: TGTGCCGGCAGCCAAGAAGCCAGGGGATACGAGCAGTACTTC; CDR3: CAGSQEARGYEQYF
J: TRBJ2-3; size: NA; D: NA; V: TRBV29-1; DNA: TGCGGCGTTGAAGATCGATCGGCTAGCAGGAGTCTATATACGCAGTATTTT; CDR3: CGVEDRSASRSLYTQYF
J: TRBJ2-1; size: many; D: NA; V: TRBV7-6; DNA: TGTGCCAGCAGCTTAACGGCATGGGCCTACAATGAGCAGTTCTTC; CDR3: CASSLTAWAYNEQFF
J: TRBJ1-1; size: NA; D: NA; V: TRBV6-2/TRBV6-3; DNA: TGTGTTAGCAGTCCTAATGACAAGAACACTGAAGCTTTCTTT; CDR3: CVSSPNDKNTEAFF
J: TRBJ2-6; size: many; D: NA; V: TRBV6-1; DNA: TGTGCCAGCAGTTCCCGGGTCTCTGGGGCCAACGTCCTGACTTTC; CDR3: CASSSRVSGANVLTF
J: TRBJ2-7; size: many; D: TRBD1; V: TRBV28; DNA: TGTGCCAGCACCGGGACAGGGGTGAGGCCCTACGAGCAGTACTTC; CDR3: CASTGTGVRPYEQYF
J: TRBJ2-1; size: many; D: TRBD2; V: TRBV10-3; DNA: TGTGCCATCGCAAGCGGTAGCGGGATCCCCAATGAGCAGTTCTTC; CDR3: CAIASGSGIPNEQFF
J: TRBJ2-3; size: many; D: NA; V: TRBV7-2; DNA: TGTGCCAGCAGCTTTGGTGGACAAGATACGCAGTATTTT; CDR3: CASSFGGQDTQYF
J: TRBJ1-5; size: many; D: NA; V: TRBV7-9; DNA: TGTGCCAGCAGCTTAGAGTCGGTTCGGCAGCCCCAGCATTTT; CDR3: CASSLESVRQPQHF
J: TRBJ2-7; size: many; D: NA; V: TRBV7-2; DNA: TGTGCCAGCAGCTTAGAGGGAGGAGCCTACGAGCAGTACTTC; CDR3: CASSLEGGAYEQYF
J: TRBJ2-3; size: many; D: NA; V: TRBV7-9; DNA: TGTGCCAGCTTGCAAGATACGCAGTATTTT; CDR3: CASLQDTQYF
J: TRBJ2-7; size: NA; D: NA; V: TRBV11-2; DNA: TGTGCCAGCAGCTTCGCAAGGGGCCACTACGAGCAGTACTTC; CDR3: CASSFARGHYEQYF
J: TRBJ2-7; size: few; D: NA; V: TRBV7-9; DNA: TGTGCCAGCAGCTTAGCGGTGGGAATCACCTACGAGCAGTACTTC; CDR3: CASSLAVGITYEQYF
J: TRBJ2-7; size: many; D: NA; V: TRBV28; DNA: TGTGCCAGCAGCGGTCCGGGGGCTAGGGGCTACGAGCAGTACTTC; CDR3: CASSGPGARGYEQYF
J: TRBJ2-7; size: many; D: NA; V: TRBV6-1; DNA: TGTGCCAGCAGTGCACAGGGTGGGTACGAGCAGTACTTC; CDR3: CASSAQGGYEQYF
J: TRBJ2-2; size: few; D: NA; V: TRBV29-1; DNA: TGCAGCGTTGAACCTCCGAACACCGGGGAGCTGTTTTTT; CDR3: CSVEPPNTGELFF
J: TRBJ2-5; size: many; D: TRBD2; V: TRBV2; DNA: TGTGCCAGCAGTGGGGGAGGGAGCCGGGAGACCCAGTACTTC; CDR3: CASSGGGSRETQYF
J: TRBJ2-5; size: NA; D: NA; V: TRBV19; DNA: TGTGCCAGTAGTATCAGGGTTAGGGAGACCCAGTACTTC; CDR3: CASSIRVRETQYF
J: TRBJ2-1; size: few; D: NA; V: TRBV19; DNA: TGTGCCAGTAGTACCTTGGGTCTTGAGCAGTTCTTC; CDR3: CASSTLGLEQFF
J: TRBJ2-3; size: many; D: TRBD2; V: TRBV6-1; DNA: TGTGCCAGCAGTAGCCCTAGCGGGAGTACAGATACGCAGTATTTT; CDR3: CASSSPSGSTDTQYF
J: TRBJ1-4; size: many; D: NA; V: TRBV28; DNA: TGTGCCACCTTGTCCACCTATAATGAAAAACTGTTTTTT; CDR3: CATLSTYNEKLFF
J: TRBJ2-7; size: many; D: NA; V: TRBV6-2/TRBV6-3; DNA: TGTGCCAGCAGTTACCATGTAGCGGACTCCTACGAGCAGTACTTC; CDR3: CASSYHVADSYEQYF
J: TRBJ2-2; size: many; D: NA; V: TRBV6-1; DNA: TGTGCCAGCAGTGAAGACGAAGCGTCGGGCGGGGAGCTGTTTTTT; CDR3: CASSEDEASGGELFF
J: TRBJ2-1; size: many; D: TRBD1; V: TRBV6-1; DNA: TGTGCCACCGTCTTCGACAGGGATAATGAGCAGTTCTTC; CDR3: CATVFDRDNEQFF
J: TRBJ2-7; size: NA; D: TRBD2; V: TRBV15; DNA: TGTGCCACCGGCAGAGATTTGGAGGGAGGGGCGGGCCCGTACTTC; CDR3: CATGRDLEGGAGPYF
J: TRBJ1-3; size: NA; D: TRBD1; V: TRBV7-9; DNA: TGTGCCAGCAGGTCCCGAGACAGGGTCAATACAGGAAACACCATATATTTT; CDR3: CASRSRDRVNTGNTIYF
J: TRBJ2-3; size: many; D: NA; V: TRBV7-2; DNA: TGTGCCAGCAGCCGAGAGGGGTCAGGGGTAGGCACAGATACGCAGTATTTT; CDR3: CASSREGSGVGTDTQYF
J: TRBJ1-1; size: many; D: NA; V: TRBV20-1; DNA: TGCAGTCCTGGGGGGGCTGGGACGAACACTGAAGCTTTCTTT; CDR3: CSPGGAGTNTEAFF
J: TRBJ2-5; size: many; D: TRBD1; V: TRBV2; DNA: TGTGCCAGCAGTGTGACAGGGGAAGGGACCCAGTACTTC; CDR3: CASSVTGEGTQYF
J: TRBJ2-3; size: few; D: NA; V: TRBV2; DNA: TGTGCCAGCAGTGACGGCTCATTAAACACAGATACGCAGTATTTT; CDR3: CASSDGSLNTDTQYF
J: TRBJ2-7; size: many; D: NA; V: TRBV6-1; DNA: TGTGCCAGCAGCCGTGATATGGGGGCAGGGTCCTACGAGCAGTACTTC; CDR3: CASSRDMGAGSYEQYF
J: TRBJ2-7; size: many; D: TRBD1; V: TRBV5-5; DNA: TGTGCCAGCAGCTCCACAGGGGACGAGCAGTACTTC; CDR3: CASSSTGDEQYF
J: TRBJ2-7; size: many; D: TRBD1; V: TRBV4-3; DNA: TGCGCCAGCAGCCACGGAACAGGGGCGCACTACGAGCAGTACTTC; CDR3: CASSHGTGAHYEQYF
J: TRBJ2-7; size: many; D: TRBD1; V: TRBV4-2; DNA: TGTGCCAGCAGCCAAGCCGGGACAGGAGATTACGAGCAGTACTTC; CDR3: CASSQAGTGDYEQYF
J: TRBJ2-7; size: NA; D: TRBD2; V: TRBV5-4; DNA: TGTGCCAGCGGCTTGGGGGTGACTAGCGGCTACGAGCAGTACTTC; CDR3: CASGLGVTSGYEQYF
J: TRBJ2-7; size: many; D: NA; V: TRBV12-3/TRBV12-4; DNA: TGTGCCAGCAGTCTACAAACCCTAGGTGAGCAGTACTTC; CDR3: CASSLQTLGEQYF
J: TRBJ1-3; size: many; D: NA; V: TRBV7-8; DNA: TGTGCCAGCAGCTTAGACGAGGGAAGGACTGGAAACACCATATATTTT; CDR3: CASSLDEGRTGNTIYF